This TCR beta chain was documented in a study of shared clonotypes between healthy human individuals. Each subset's genomic DNA was shared equally among a number of immunoSEQ plates. TCRdb keeps only in-frame clones here, not all; method: immunoSEQ multiplex PCR. The sample records about 2.3 million clones, around 90% being singletons. CDR3 length: 17 residues. The V end lost 7 bases, the J end lost 2 bases, and 23 bases lay between the germline ends. Germline lookup yields CDR1 SEHNR and CDR2 FQNEAQ (reference sequence). The sequence came from a young man in good health. Some clones in this sample may be carry-over from other donors' samples. The chain couples TRBV7-9 to TRBJ1-1; D uncertain. Sequencing was carried out using naive CD4+ T cells from PBMCs. Subset indicated: CD45RA+ positively selected. CDR3 sequence (DNA): TGTGCCAGCACCAGGTTGAAAGAGAGATATATAAACACTGAAGCTTTCTTT. It codes for CASTRLKERYINTEAFF.